These 21 T cell receptor beta chains were sequenced from one sample in a study of cytomegalovirus exposure and HLA in healthy donors. It was with 60 Vbeta and 13 Jbeta primers that the PCR ran. Sequenced by immunoSEQ multiplex PCR; TCRdb stores in-frame clones only, minus some. The table includes roughly 140,000 clones, about four fifths detected once. Sequencing was carried out using PBMCs. These receptors originate from a man aged 50-59 years in good health and CMV-seropositive.

The chain joins TRBV5-1 to TRBJ2-3; D gene uncertain. The CDR3 is 15 residues long. From germline, CDR1 is SGHRS and CDR2 YFSETQ. Trimming stripped 1 base from V and 2 bases from J, with 11 bases between. In DNA form, the CDR3 reads TGCGCCAGCAGCTTGCTAAGCTATCTCACAGATACGCAGTATTTT. Residues: CASSLLSYLTDTQYF.

V is TRBV5-1 and J is TRBJ2-7, with D maybe TRBD2 (5 bases). The CDR3 is made up of 14 amino acids. The V end was cut by 1 base, the J end by 6 bases, with 14 bases between. CDR1 is SGHRS and CDR2 is YFSETQ in the germline V gene. The CDR3 nucleotides read TGCGCCAGCAGCTTGCTGTGGGATCGGGGCGAGCAGTACTTC. It specifies CASSLLWDRGEQYF.

The J gene is TRBJ2-1, the V gene TRBV29-1, with 8 nucleotides matching TRBD1. With V trimmed by 4 bases and J by 7 bases, 6 bases remained unmatched. The germline gives CDR1 SQVTM, CDR2 ANQGSEA. The CDR3 is 13 residues long. CDR3 DNA sequence: TGCAGCGTTGGTGGACAGGGCGTGAATGAGCAGTTCTTC. Amino acids: CSVGGQGVNEQFF.

V usage is TRBV6-1 and J usage is TRBJ1-4; 12 nucleotides line up with TRBD1. This CDR3 has 15 amino acids. The germline V gene encodes CDR1 MNHNS and CDR2 SASEGT. J was trimmed by 7 bases and V by 6 bases; bases with no gene match: 6. Here the CDR3 reads CASRPGTGGGEKLFF. The DNA for the CDR3 is TGTGCCAGCAGACCCGGGACAGGGGGCGGTGAAAAACTGTTTTTT.

The chain has TRBV10-3 and TRBJ2-7, with a tentative D call TRBD2 (5 bases). Trimming removed 10 bases from V and 5 bases from J, with 12 bases in between. Germline loops: CDR1 ENHRY, CDR2 SYGVKD. The CDR3 has 11 residues. CDR3 in DNA: TGTGCCAACCGTCCGGGGAACGAGCAGTACTTC. It is translated as CANRPGNEQYF.

This clone was counted between two and nine times. The chain links TRBV18 to TRBJ1-1; no clear D gene. Trimming cost V 3 bases and J 7 bases, with 6 bases left between them. Germline lookup yields CDR1 KGHSH and CDR2 LQKENI. The CDR3 contains 11 residues. The CDR3 is CASSPTGEAFF. The CDR3 DNA follows: TGTGCCAGCTCACCGACTGGTGAAGCTTTCTTT.

The sample holds one count of this clone. The CDR3 coding sequence is TGTGCCAGCAGGATAGTGGGGACTAGCGGGACTTACTACACAGATACGCAGTATTTT. It specifies CASRIVGTSGTYYTDTQYF. The chain uses TRBV28 and TRBJ2-3; the match to TRBD2 covers 13 bases. The germline V gene has CDR1 MDHEN and CDR2 SYDVKM. The CDR3 extends over 19 amino acids. Trimming took 6 bases from V and 2 from J; bases not matched to a gene: 14.

V gene TRBV7-2 combines with J gene TRBJ2-5; possibly TRBD1 for D (7 bases). V was cut by 5 bases and J by 7 bases, with 14 bases left in between. The CDR3 spans 13 residues. Germline V lookup: CDR1 SGHTA, CDR2 FQGNSA. DNA for the CDR3: TGTGCCAGCAGCGACAGGGACTGGGTGACCCAGTACTTC. As protein: CASSDRDWVTQYF.

V and J are TRBV5-8 and TRBJ2-5, with 10 bases identical to TRBD1. The CDR3 runs to 15 residues. Trimming at V came to 0 bases and at J to 5 bases, leaving 4 bases not matched to a gene. Germline CDR1 is SGHTS and CDR2 is YDEGEE. CDR3 protein: CASSLVGTGEETQYF. Here the CDR3 DNA reads TGTGCCAGCAGCTTGGTCGGGACAGGGGAGGAGACCCAGTACTTC.

The chain couples TRBV14 to TRBJ2-7, with 7 bases matching TRBD1. Germline V gene data show CDR1 as SGHDN and CDR2 as FVKESK. V lost 1 base to trimming and J lost 3 bases; unmatched junction nucleotides: 3. There are 14 residues in the CDR3. CDR3 sequence: CASSQGAGGYEQYF. CDR3 in DNA: TGTGCCAGCAGCCAAGGGGCAGGGGGCTACGAGCAGTACTTC.

This clone was counted only a few times. The chain couples TRBV10-3 to TRBJ2-1, with TRBD2 matching over 9 bases. V shed 4 bases, J shed 12 bases, and the junction held 16 bases outside the gene matches. In germline, CDR1 is ENHRY, CDR2 SYGVKD. CDR3 size: 16 residues. The CDR3 region is CAISGTAGGGVGGQFF. In DNA form, the CDR3 reads TGTGCCATCAGTGGGACAGCGGGAGGTGGGGTTGGTGGGCAGTTCTTC.

The chain carries TRBV7-6 and TRBJ2-5, with TRBD2 as a possible D gene (6 bases). V lost 5 bases, J lost 1 base, and 17 bases lay in between. This CDR3 spans 16 amino acids. Germline V gives CDR1 SGHVS, CDR2 FNYEAQ. For the CDR3, the DNA is TGTGCCAGCAGCAGCCCGACCGGGAGAGGCCAAGAGACCCAGTACTTC. Translated: CASSSPTGRGQETQYF.

The chain is built from TRBV10-2 and TRBJ1-5; D unclear. The CDR3 covers 13 residues. Germline values: CDR1 WSHSY, CDR2 SAAADI. V shed 5 bases and J shed 2 bases, with 7 bases lying between them. The CDR3 coding sequence is TGCGCCAGCAGTTGGAGTGGCAATCAGCCCCAGCATTTT. It translates to CASSWSGNQPQHF.

This clone occurred a few times. V usage is TRBV7-9 and J usage is TRBJ1-5, with D perhaps TRBD1 (6 bases). Germline V gene lookup returns CDR1 SEHNR and CDR2 FQNEAQ (reference sequence). The CDR3 spans 15 residues. Between the trimmed V and J ends, which lost 0 bases and 4 bases, there was a span of 10 bases. Here the CDR3 DNA reads TGTGCCAGCAGCTTAGCGGCAGGGGCAAATCAGCCCCAGCATTTT. It codes for CASSLAAGANQPQHF.

Details on this clone: Different DNA sequences within this sample yield the same CDR3. CDR3 sequence: CASSPMGPTGGYTF. CDR3 coding DNA: TGCGCCAGCAGCCCTATGGGGCCGACAGGTGGCTACACCTTC. This rearrangement joins TRBV5-1 to TRBJ1-2, with TRBD1 as a possible D gene (6 bases). Germline CDR1 reads SGHRS; CDR2 reads YFSETQ. The CDR3 extends over 14 amino acids. V dropped 4 bases and J dropped 7 bases, with 17 bases sitting between them.

The gene calls are TRBV5-6 and TRBJ2-7; D perhaps matches TRBD1 (6 bases). The CDR3 runs 15 residues. Looked up from germline, CDR1 is SGHDT and CDR2 is YYEEEE. V was clipped by 5 bases and J by 2 bases, with 17 bases between them. The CDR3 here is CASSLITGIAYEQYF. In DNA form, the CDR3 reads TGTGCCAGCAGTCTAATCACAGGGATCGCCTACGAGCAGTACTTC.

The chain combines TRBV11-2 with TRBJ2-2; D ambiguous. Germline V gene data show CDR1 as SGHAT and CDR2 as FQNNGV. V lost 1 base, J lost 4 bases, and 10 bases lay in between. The CDR3 covers 15 residues. The chain's CDR3 is CASSLGGPGTGELFF. The CDR3 region has the DNA TGTGCCAGCAGCTTAGGTGGGCCCGGCACCGGGGAGCTGTTTTTT.

Only one count was recorded for this clone. The CDR3 reads CASSLPREDLNTGELFF. The CDR3 DNA sequence: TGTGCCAGCAGCTTACCGCGGGAGGACCTAAACACCGGGGAGCTGTTTTTT. The chain recombines TRBV7-9 with TRBJ2-2, with 8 bases that match TRBD2. Germline CDR1 and CDR2: SEHNR and FQNEAQ (reference sequence). Trimming cost V 2 bases and J 2 bases; bases outside gene matches: 7. The CDR3 is 17 residues long.

This chain links TRBV27 with TRBJ2-1; no clear D gene. This CDR3 has 12 residues. Germline V gene sequence: CDR1 MNHEY, CDR2 SMNVEV (reference sequence). Trimming removed 2 bases from V and 9 bases from J, with 8 bases in between. In nucleotides, the CDR3 is TGTGCCAGCAGTTTAGTCCTTTTTGAGCAGTTCTTC. Encoded protein: CASSLVLFEQFF.

The rearrangement uses TRBV29-1 and TRBJ2-7; D not resolved. The germline gives CDR1 SQVTM, CDR2 ANQGSEA. V was shortened by 4 bases and J by 1 base, with 8 bases between the two germline ends. The CDR3 length is 12 residues. CDR3 nucleotide sequence: TGCAGCGTTGGAACGCAGTCCTACGAGCAGTACTTC. It translates to CSVGTQSYEQYF.

The CDR3 region has the DNA TGTGCCAGCAGCGTCCTGACTAGCGGGCCCCAAGAGACCCAGTACTTC. This codes for CASSVLTSGPQETQYF. The J gene is TRBJ2-5, the V gene TRBV5-4; 10 nucleotides align to TRBD2. Per the germline V gene, CDR1 is SGHNT and CDR2 is YYREEE (reference sequence). Trimming took 4 bases from V and 1 from J; bases not matched to a gene: 7. The length of the CDR3 is 16 residues. The whole variable domain, remainder taken from reference TRBV5-4 and TRBJ2-5, is ETGVTQSPTHLIKTRGQQVTLRCSSQSGHNTVSWYQQALGQGPQFIFQYYREEENGRGNFPPRFSGLQFPNYSSELNVNALELDDSALYLCASSVLTSGPQETQYFGPGTRLLVL.